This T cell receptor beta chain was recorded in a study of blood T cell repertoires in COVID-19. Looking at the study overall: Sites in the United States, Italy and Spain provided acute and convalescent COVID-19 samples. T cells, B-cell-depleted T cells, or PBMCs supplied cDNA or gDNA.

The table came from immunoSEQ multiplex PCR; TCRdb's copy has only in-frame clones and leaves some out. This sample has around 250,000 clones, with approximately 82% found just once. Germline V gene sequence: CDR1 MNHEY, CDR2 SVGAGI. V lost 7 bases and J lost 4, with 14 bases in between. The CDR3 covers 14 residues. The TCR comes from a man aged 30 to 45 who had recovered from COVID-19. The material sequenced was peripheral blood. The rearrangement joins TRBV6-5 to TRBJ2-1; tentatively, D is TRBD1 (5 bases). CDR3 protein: CASKSPPGYNEQFF. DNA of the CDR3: TGTGCCAGCAAATCCCCCCCAGGGTACAATGAGCAGTTCTTC.